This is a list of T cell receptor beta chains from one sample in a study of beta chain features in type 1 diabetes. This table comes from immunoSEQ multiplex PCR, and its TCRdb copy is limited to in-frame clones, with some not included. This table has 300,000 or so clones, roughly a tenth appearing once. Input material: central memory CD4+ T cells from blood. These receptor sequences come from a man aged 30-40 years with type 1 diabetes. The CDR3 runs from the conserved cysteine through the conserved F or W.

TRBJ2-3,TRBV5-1,CASSLVSGDFTDTQYF
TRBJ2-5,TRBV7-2,CASSFGVTETQYF
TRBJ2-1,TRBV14,CASSQALDRYNEQFF
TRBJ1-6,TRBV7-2,CASSLDPEGSPLHF
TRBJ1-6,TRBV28,CASRKSNSPLHF
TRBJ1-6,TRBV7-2,CASSFGQGSSPLHF
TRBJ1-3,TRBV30,CAWTSGQPGNTIYF
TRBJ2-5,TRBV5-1,CASSLNWGVQETQYF
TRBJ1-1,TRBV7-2,CASSLAGGNTEAFF
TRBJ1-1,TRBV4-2,CASSQEGRGPRNTEAFF
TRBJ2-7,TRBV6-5,CASSYVPGEWYEQYF
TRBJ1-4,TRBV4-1,CASSAGQGTTNEKLFF
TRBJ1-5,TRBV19,CASSSPGGGGNQPQHF
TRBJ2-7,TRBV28,CASSLGLPSRGEQYF
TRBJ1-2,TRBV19,CASSASGHRNYGYTF
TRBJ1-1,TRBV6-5,CASARTGAGTEAFF
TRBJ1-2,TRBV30,CAWSVVSYGYTF
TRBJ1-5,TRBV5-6,CASSLRRGNQPQHF
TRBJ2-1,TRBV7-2,CASSLGGGGNYNEQFF
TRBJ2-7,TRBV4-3,CASSLNDRSYEQYF
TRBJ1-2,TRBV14,CASSQNSGQGGGYTF
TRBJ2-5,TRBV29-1,CSSYGGASEETQYF
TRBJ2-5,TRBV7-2,CASRAGKETQYF
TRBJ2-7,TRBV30,CACGKGTGGTGSSYEQYF
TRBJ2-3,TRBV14,CASSTLLSTDTQYF
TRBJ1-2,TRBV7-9,CASSLVGGFSGYTF
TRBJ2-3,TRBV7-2,CASSLKGLAGTDTQYF
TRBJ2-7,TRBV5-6,CASSIARSYEQYF
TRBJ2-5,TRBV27,CASRKSSGALETQYF
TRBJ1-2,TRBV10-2,CASSDLSRGDYGYTF
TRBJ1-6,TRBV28,CASSSPNSPLHF
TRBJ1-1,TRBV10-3,CAISQGIMNTEAFF